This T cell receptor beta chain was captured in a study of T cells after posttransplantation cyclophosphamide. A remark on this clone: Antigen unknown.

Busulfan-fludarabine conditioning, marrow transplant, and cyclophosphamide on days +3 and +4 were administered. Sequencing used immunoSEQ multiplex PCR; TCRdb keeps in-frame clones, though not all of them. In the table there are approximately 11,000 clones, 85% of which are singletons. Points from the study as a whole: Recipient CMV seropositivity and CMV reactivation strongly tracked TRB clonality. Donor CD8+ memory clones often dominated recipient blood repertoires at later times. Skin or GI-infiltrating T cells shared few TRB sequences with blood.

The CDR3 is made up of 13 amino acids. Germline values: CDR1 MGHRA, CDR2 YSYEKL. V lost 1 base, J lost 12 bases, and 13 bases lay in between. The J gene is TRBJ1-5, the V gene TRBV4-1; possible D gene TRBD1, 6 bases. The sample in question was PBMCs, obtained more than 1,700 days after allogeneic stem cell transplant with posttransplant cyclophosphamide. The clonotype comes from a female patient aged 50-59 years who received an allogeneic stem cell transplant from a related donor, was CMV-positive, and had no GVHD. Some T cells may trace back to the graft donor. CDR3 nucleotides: TGCGCCAGCAGCCAAGCCGGACAGCAAGTCCAGCATTTT. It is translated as CASSQAGQQVQHF.